This TCR beta chain is drawn from a study of blood T cell repertoires in COVID-19. Repertoires were generated with immunoSEQ multiplex PCR, while TCRdb's copy carries only in-frame clones and drops some. The table shows approximately 330,000 clones, with 88% occurring only once. Per the germline V gene, CDR1 is MNHEY and CDR2 is SVGAGI. Trimming pared 7 bases from V and 3 bases from J, leaving 18 bases between. The CDR3 length is 15 residues. This sequence was found in a woman between 45 and 65 years old with active or convalescent COVID-19. V and J are TRBV6-5 and TRBJ1-2, with a tentative D call TRBD1 (5 bases). The source material was peripheral blood. This CDR3 is CASTEGTFKDYGYTF. As DNA, the CDR3 is TGTGCCAGCACCGAGGGGACTTTTAAGGACTATGGCTACACCTTC.